Below, 8 T cell receptor beta chains from the same sample are listed, as sequenced in a study of blood T cells in healthy people across ages (dated by TCRdb to between 2014 and 2017). Receptors were amplified or captured by 5' RACE. A second PCR of roughly 7 to 12 cycles was run with a J-beta primer mix and a sample-barcoded 5' primer. Using fastp trimming at Q25 and MiXCR clonotype assembly, TCRdb reanalyzed the public sequencing data and kept in-frame beta chains. Rows merge per CDR3 protein into single entries with the most common DNA and genes. The sample has fewer than 2 million distinct CDR3 sequences on record, more than 35% of them singletons. Around 23% of the sample is taken by the ten largest. Material for sequencing was blood. These receptors came from a human donor in good health.

In this sample, this clonotype turned up a few times. CDR3 DNA sequence: TGCAGTGCTAGTGGCCAGACCTACGAGCAGTACTTC. The encoded protein is CSASGQTYEQYF. J is TRBJ2-7 and V is TRBV20-1; D gene unclear. There are 12 residues in the CDR3. V lost 3 bases and J lost 2, with 8 bases in between. Germline assignment: CDR1 DFQATT and CDR2 SNEGSKA (reference sequence).

This clonotype was recorded a few times. The V gene is TRBV6-2 or TRBV6-3, the J gene TRBJ2-1; D call uncertain. Germline V gene lookup returns CDR1 MNHEY and CDR2 SVGEGT. Between the trimmed V and J ends, which lost 7 bases and 4 bases, there was a span of 8 bases. The CDR3 runs to 12 residues. The CDR3 DNA reads TGTGCCAGCAACGATAATTACAATGAGCAGTTCTTC. Its protein is CASNDNYNEQFF.

This clonotype has at least ten counts. The V gene is TRBV20-1, the J gene TRBJ2-5, with TRBD2 matching 7 bases. The CDR3 totals 14 residues. Germline V gives CDR1 DFQATT, CDR2 SNEGSKA (reference sequence). V lost 5 bases, J lost 5 bases, and 11 bases stayed unmatched. CDR3 coding DNA: TGCAGTGCTCGAGCCGGAACTAGCGCGGAGACCCAGTACTTC. It specifies CSARAGTSAETQYF.

The chain recombines TRBV10-3 with TRBJ1-1; 8 bases are a match to TRBD1. CDR1 and CDR2 (germline): ENHRY, SYGVKD. There are 15 residues in the CDR3. J was trimmed by 0 bases and V by 8 bases; bases with no gene match: 8. CDR3: CAIGSQGAVNTEAFF. In DNA form, the CDR3 reads TGTGCCATCGGGAGTCAGGGGGCCGTGAACACTGAAGCTTTCTTT.

This clonotype was detected a few times. The chain recombines TRBV6-5 with TRBJ2-5, with 8 bases matching TRBD1. CDR1 is MNHEY, CDR2 SVGAGI, per germline. With 2 bases clipped from V and 4 bases from J, the junction kept 9 bases outside the gene matches. CDR3 length: 16 residues. The CDR3 is CASSYLRQGKGETQYF. The CDR3 nucleotides read TGTGCCAGCAGTTACCTAAGACAGGGGAAGGGAGAGACCCAGTACTTC.

There are a few counts of this clonotype. The J gene is TRBJ2-3, the V gene TRBV12-3 or TRBV12-4, with a weak D call TRBD1 (6 bases). V was shortened by 2 bases and J by 4 bases, with 13 bases between the two germline ends. CDR3 length equals 15 residues. This chain's CDR3 is CASSLMTGTPDTQYF. As DNA, the CDR3 is TGTGCCAGCAGTTTAATGACAGGAACCCCAGATACGCAGTATTTT.

This clonotype has only a few counts. The V gene is TRBV19, the J gene TRBJ1-1; TRBD1 is a possible D gene (5 bases). The CDR3 is 15 amino acids. The V and J ends lost 5 bases and 4 bases respectively, with 17 bases between them. The V gene's germline CDR1 is LNHDA and CDR2 SQIVND (reference sequence). The CDR3: CASSPILGRLTEAFF. The DNA for the CDR3 is TGTGCCAGTAGTCCTATTCTGGGACGGCTCACTGAAGCTTTCTTT.

V is TRBV15 and J is TRBJ2-5, with TRBD2 matching over 11 bases. After removal of 0 bases from V and 1 base from J, the junction contained 10 bases not matched to a gene. CDR3 size: 19 residues. CDR1 LNHNV and CDR2 YYDKDF come from the germline V gene (reference sequence). The CDR3 loop is CATSRDLSLAGGLQETQYF. CDR3 DNA: TGTGCCACCAGCAGAGATTTAAGTCTAGCGGGGGGACTCCAAGAGACCCAGTACTTC. Drawing the rest from reference TRBV15 and TRBJ2-5, the complete variable domain is DAMVIQNPRYQVTQFGKPVTLSCSQTLNHNVMYWYQQKSSQAPKLLFHYYDKDFNNEADTPDNFQSRRPNTSFCFLDIRSPGLGDTAMYLCATSRDLSLAGGLQETQYFGPGTRLLVL.